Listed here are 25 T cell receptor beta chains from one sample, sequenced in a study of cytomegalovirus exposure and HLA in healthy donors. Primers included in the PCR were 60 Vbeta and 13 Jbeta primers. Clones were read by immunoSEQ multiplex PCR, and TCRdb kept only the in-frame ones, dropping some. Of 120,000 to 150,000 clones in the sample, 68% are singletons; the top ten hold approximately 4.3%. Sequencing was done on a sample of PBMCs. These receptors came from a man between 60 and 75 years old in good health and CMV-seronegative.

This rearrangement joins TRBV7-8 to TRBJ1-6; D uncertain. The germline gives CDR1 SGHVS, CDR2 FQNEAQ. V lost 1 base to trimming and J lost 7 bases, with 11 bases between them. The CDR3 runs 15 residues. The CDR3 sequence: CASSLVAVGNSPLHF. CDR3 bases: TGTGCCAGCAGCTTAGTTGCGGTCGGAAATTCACCCCTCCACTTT.

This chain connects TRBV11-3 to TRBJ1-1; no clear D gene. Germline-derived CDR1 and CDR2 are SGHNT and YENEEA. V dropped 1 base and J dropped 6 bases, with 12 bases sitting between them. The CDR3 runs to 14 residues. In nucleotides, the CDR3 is TGTGCCAGCAGCTTAGGTGGAGCGGTGGCTGAAGCTTTCTTT. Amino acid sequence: CASSLGGAVAEAFF.

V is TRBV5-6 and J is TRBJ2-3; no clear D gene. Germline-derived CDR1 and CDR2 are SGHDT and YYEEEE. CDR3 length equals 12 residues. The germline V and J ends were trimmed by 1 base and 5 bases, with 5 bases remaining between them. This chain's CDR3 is CASSLPVDTQYF. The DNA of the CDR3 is TGTGCCAGCAGCTTGCCGGTAGATACGCAGTATTTT.

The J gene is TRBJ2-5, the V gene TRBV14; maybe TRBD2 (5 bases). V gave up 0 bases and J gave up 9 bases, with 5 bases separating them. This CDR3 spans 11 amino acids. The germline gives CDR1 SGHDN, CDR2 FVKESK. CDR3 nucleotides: TGTGCCAGCAGCCAAGAGGGAGCCCAGTACTTC. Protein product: CASSQEGAQYF.

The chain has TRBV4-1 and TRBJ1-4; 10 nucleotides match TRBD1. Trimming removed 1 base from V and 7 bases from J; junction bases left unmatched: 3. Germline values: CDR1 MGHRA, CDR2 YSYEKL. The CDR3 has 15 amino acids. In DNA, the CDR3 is TGCGCCAGCAGCCAAGGCTGGGACAGGGGTGAAAAACTGTTTTTT. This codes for CASSQGWDRGEKLFF.

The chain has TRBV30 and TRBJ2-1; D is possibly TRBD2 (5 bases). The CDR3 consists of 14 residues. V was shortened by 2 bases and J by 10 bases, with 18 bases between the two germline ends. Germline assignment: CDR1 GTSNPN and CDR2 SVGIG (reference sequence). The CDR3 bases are TGTGCCTGGAGTATTACGTTGGGTAGCGACGAGCAGTTCTTC. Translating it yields CAWSITLGSDEQFF.

CDR3 nucleotide sequence: TGTGCCAGCAATGGCGGGCCCAGCTCCTACGAGCAGTACTTC. It encodes CASNGGPSSYEQYF. The chain employs TRBV28 and TRBJ2-7, with D perhaps TRBD2 (5 bases). There are 14 residues in the CDR3. Trimming took off 7 bases at V and 0 bases at J, with 13 bases between the two ends. Germline values: CDR1 MDHEN, CDR2 SYDVKM. Combining the CDR3 with reference TRBV28 and TRBJ2-7 gives the whole variable domain DVKVTQSSRYLVKRTGEKVFLECVQDMDHENMFWYRQDPGLGLRLIYFSYDVKMKEKGDIPEGYSVSREKKERFSLILESASTNQTSMYLCASNGGPSSYEQYFGPGTRLTVT.

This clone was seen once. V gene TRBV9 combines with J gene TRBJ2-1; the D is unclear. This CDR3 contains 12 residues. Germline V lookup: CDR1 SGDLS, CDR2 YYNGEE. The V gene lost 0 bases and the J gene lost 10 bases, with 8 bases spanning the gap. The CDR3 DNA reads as TGTGCCAGCAGCGTAGCGGCAGGAGAGCAGTTCTTC. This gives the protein CASSVAAGEQFF.

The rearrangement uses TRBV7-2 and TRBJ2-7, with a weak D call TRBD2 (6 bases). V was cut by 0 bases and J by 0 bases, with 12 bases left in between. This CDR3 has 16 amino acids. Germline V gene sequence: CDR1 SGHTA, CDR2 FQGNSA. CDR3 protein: CASSLAGSMGSYEQYF. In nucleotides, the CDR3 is TGTGCCAGCAGCTTAGCCGGGAGCATGGGCTCCTACGAGCAGTACTTC.

The CDR3, as DNA: TGTGCCACCGGACAGGGTGTACCACCCCTCCACTTT. Translation: CATGQGVPPLHF. The chain uses TRBV28 and TRBJ1-6, with 8 positions matching TRBD1. This CDR3 has 12 residues. Per germline, CDR1 MDHEN and CDR2 SYDVKM. Unmatched junction bases numbered 7, after V lost 10 bases and J lost 11 bases.

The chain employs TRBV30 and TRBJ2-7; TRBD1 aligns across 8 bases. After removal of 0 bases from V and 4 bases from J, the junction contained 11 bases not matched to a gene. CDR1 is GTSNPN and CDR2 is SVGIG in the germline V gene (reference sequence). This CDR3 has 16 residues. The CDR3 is CAWSVHWAGGFYEQYF. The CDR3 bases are TGTGCCTGGAGTGTACATTGGGCAGGGGGCTTTTACGAGCAGTACTTC.

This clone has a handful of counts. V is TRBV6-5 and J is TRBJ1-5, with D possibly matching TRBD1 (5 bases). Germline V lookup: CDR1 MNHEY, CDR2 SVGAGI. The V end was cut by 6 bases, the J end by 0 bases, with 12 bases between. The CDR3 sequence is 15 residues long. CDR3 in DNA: TGTGCCAGCAGGGAGACAGCGAATAGCAATCAGCCCCAGCATTTT. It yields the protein CASRETANSNQPQHF.

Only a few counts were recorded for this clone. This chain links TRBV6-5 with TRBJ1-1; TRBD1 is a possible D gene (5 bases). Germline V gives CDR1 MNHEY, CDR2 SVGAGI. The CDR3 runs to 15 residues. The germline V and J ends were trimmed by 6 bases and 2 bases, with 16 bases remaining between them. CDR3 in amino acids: CASSLTSDSNTEAFF. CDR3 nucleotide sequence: TGTGCCAGCAGCCTTACCTCCGACAGTAACACTGAAGCTTTCTTT.

The CDR3 DNA is TGTGCCAGCAGTTCGGGACAGAGAATTGAAGCTTTCTTT. It translates to CASSSGQRIEAFF. J is TRBJ1-1 and V is TRBV2; the match to TRBD1 covers 7 bases. V lost 5 bases to trimming and J lost 7 bases; unmatched junction nucleotides: 7. The CDR3 contains 13 residues. Per the germline V gene, CDR1 is SNHLY and CDR2 is FYNNEI.

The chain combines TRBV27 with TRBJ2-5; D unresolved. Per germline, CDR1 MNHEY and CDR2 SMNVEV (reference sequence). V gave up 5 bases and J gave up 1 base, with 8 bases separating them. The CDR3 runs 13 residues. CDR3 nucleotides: TGTGCCAGCAGTATTGTGGCCCAAGAGACCCAGTACTTC. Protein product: CASSIVAQETQYF.

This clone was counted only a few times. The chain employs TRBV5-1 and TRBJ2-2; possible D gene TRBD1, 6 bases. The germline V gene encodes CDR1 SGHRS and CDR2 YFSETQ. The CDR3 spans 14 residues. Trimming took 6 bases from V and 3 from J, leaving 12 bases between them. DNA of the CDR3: TGCGCCAGCACCCGACAGGAGGACACCGGGGAGCTGTTTTTT. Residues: CASTRQEDTGELFF.

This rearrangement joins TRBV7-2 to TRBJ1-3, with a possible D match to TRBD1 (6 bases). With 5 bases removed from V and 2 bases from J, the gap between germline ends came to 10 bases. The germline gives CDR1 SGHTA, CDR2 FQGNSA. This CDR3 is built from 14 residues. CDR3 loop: CASSLGGAGNTIYF. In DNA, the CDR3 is TGTGCCAGCAGCCTAGGGGGGGCTGGAAACACCATATATTTT. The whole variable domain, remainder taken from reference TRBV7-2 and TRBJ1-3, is GAGVSQSPSNKVTEKGKDVELRCDPISGHTALYWYRQSLGQGLEFLIYFQGNSAPDKSGLPSDRFSAERTGGSVSTLTIQRTQQEDSAVYLCASSLGGAGNTIYFGEGSWLTVV.

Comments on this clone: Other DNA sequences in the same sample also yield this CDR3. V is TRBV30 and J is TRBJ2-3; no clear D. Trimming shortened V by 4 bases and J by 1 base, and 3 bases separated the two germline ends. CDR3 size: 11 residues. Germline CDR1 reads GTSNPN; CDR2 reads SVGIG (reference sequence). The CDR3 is CAWTGTDTQYF. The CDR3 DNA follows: TGTGCCTGGACTGGCACAGATACGCAGTATTTT.

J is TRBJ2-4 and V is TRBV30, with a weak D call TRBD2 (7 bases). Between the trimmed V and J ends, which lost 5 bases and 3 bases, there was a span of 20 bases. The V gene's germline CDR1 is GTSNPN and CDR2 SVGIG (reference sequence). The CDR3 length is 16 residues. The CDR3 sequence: CAWQKGGVVGKNIQYF. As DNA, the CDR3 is TGTGCCTGGCAAAAGGGGGGGGTTGTAGGCAAAAACATTCAGTACTTC.

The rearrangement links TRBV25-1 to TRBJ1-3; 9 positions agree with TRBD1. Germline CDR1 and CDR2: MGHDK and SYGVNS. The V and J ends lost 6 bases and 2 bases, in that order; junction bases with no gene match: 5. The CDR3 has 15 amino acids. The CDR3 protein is CASRPDRGTGNTIYF. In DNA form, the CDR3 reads TGTGCCAGCAGGCCGGACAGGGGTACTGGAAACACCATATATTTT.

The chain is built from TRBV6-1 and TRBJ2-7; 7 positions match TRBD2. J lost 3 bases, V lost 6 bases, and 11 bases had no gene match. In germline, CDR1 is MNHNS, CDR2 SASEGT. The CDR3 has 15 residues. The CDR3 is CASRGGTERNYEQYF. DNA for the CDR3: TGTGCCAGCAGGGGGGGGACGGAAAGGAACTACGAGCAGTACTTC.

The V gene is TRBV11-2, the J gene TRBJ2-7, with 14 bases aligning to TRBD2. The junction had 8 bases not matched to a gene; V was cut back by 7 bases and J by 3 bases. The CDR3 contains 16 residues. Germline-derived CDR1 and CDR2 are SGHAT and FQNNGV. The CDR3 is CASTPWGLAGDYEQYF. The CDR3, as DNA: TGTGCCAGCACCCCCTGGGGACTAGCGGGAGACTACGAGCAGTACTTC.

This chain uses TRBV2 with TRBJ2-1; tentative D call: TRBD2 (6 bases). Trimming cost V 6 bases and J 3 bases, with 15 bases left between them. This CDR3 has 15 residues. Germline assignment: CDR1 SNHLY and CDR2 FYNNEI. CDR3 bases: TGTGCCAGCAGCGCAGCGGGTCCGGTCTACAATGAGCAGTTCTTC. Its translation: CASSAAGPVYNEQFF.

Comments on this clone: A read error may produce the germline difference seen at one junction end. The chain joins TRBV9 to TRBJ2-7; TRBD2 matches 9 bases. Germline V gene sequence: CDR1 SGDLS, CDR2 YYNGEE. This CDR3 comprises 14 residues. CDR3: CASSVDERGADAAF. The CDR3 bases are TGTGCCAGCAGCGTAGATGAGCGGGGGGCCGATGCCGCCTTC.

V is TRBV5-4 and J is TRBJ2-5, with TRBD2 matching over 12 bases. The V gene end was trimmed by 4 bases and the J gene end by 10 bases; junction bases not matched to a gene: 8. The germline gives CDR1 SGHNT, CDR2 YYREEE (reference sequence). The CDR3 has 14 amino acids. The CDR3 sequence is CASSPNRLAGVQYF. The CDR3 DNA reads TGTGCCAGCAGCCCTAACCGACTAGCGGGAGTCCAGTACTTC.